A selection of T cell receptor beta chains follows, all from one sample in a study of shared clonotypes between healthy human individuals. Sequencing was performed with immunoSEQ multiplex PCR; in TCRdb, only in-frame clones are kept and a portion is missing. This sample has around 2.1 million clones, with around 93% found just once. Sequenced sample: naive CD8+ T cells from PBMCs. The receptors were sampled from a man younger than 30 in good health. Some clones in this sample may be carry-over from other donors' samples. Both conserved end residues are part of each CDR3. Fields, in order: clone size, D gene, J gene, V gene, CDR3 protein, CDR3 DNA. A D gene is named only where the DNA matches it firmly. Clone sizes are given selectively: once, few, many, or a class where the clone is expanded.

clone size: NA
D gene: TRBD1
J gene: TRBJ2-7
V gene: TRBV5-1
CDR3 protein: CASSLTTGVVYEQYF
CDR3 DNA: TGCGCCAGCAGCTTGACGACAGGGGTAGTGTACGAGCAGTACTTC

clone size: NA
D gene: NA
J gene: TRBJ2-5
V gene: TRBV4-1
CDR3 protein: CASSQEGTLQETQYF
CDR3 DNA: TGCGCCAGCAGCCAAGAGGGGACTCTACAAGAGACCCAGTACTTC

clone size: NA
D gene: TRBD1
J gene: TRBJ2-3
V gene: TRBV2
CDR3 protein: CASSSRTGDTQYF
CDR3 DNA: TGTGCCAGCAGTAGTCGGACAGGGGATACGCAGTATTTT

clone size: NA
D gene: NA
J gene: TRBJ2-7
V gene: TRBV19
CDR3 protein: CASSIAGYEQYF
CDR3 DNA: TGTGCCAGTAGTATTGCTGGGTACGAGCAGTACTTC

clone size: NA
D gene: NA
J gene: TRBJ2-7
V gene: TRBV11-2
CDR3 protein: CASSFLPLGAYEQYF
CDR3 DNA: TGTGCCAGCAGCTTCTTACCACTAGGCGCCTACGAGCAGTACTTC

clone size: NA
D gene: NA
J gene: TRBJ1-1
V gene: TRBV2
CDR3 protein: CASSLDSLLPLGTEAFF
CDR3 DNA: TGTGCCAGCAGTCTGGACAGCCTTCTCCCTTTGGGGACTGAAGCTTTCTTT

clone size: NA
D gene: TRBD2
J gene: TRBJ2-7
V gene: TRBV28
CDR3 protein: CASSLQLAAFEQYF
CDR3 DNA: TGTGCCAGCAGTTTACAACTAGCGGCCTTCGAGCAGTACTTC

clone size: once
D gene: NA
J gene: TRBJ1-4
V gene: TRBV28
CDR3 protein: CASSFHVGEKLFF
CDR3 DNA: TGTGCCAGCAGTTTCCACGTGGGGGAAAAACTGTTTTTT

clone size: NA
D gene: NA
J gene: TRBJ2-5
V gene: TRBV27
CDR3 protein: CASSLSGRTVGETQYF
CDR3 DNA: TGTGCCAGCAGTTTATCGGGCAGGACTGTGGGAGAGACCCAGTACTTC

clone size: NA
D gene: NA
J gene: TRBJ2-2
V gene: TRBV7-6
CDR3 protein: CASMPTGTFDGELFF
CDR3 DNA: TGTGCCAGCATGCCCACCGGGACATTCGACGGGGAGCTGTTTTTT

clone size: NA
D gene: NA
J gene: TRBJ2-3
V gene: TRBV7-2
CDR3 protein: CASSFRSAMGGDTQYF
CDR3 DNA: TGTGCCAGCAGCTTCCGTAGCGCCATGGGGGGAGATACGCAGTATTTT

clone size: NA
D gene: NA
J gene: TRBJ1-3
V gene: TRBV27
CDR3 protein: CASSSRETGNTIYF
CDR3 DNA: TGTGCCAGCAGCTCGAGGGAGACTGGAAACACCATATATTTT

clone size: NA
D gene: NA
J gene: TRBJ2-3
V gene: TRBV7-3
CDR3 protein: CASSLGRGGGMDTQYF
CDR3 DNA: TGTGCCAGCAGCTTAGGCAGGGGAGGAGGCATGGATACGCAGTATTTT

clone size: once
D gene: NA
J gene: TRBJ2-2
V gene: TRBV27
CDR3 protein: CASSFWGPNTGELFF
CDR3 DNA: TGTGCCAGCAGTTTTTGGGGCCCGAACACCGGGGAGCTGTTTTTT

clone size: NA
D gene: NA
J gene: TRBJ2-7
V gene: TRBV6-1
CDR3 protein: CASWGTYEQYF
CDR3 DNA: TGTGCCAGCTGGGGGACCTACGAGCAGTACTTC

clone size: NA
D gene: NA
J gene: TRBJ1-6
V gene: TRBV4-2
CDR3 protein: CASSQGGLRGSPLHF
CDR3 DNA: TGTGCCAGCAGCCAAGGAGGGCTCAGGGGATCACCCCTCCACTTT

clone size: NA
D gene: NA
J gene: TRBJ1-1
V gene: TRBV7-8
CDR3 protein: CASMGGPRLGTEAFF
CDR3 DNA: TGTGCCAGCATGGGGGGCCCTCGGTTAGGCACTGAAGCTTTCTTT

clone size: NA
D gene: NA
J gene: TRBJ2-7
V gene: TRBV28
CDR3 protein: CASSLGQFSYEQYF
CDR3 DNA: TGTGCCAGCAGTTTAGGGCAGTTCTCCTACGAGCAGTACTTC

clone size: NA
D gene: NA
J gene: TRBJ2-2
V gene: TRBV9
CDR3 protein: CASSATGTLSTGELFF
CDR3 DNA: TGTGCCAGCAGCGCAACCGGGACCTTATCCACCGGGGAGCTGTTTTTT

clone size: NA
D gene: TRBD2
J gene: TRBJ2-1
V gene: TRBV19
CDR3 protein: CASSIGSAGVRNEQFF
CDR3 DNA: TGTGCCAGTAGTATAGGATCTGCGGGAGTCCGCAATGAGCAGTTCTTC

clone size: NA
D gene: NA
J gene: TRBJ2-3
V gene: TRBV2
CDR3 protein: CASHPRASSTDTQYF
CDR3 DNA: TGTGCCAGCCACCCTCGGGCAAGTAGCACAGATACGCAGTATTTT

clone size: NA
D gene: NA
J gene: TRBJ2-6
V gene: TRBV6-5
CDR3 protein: CASSRFSGANVLTF
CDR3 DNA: TGTGCCAGCAGTAGATTCTCTGGGGCCAACGTCCTGACTTTC

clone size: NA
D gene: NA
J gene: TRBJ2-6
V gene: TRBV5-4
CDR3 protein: CASSLGGRSGANVLTF
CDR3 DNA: TGTGCCAGCAGCTTAGGGGGTCGGTCCGGGGCCAACGTCCTGACTTTC

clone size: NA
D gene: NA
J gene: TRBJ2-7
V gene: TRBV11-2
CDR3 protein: CASSRGQLPTYEQYF
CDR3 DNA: TGTGCCAGCAGCCGGGGGCAGTTGCCCACCTACGAGCAGTACTTC

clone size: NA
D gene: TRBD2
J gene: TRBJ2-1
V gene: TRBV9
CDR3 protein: CASSGSGTSQNEQFF
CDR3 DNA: TGTGCCAGCAGTGGGAGCGGGACTTCTCAGAATGAGCAGTTCTTC

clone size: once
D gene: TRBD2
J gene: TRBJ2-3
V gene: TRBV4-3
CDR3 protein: CASSQLLAGGVTDTQYF
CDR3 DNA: TGCGCCAGCAGCCAATTACTAGCGGGAGGCGTCACAGATACGCAGTATTTT

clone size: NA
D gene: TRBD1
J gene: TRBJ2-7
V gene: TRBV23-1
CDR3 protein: CASSQSRTLRDRDFTYEQYF
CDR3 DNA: TGCGCCAGCAGTCAATCCCGGACTCTCCGGGACAGAGACTTTACCTACGAGCAGTACTTC